This T cell receptor beta chain emerged from a study of graft-versus-host responses after intestinal transplantation. Concerning this clone itself: No antigen is known for it.

Germline lookup yields CDR1 SQVTM and CDR2 ANQGSEA. CDR3 length: 12 amino acids. The V end was cut by 6 bases, the J end by 10 bases, with 18 bases between. Study-wide results and limits: Peak GvH clone levels in circulation were associated with early post-transplant HvG declines.

Using immunoSEQ multiplex PCR, the repertoire was profiled, and TCRdb retains in-frame clones only, with some absent. The sample has 85,000 to 90,000 clones, roughly 90% seen once. This material consisted of unstimulated CD4+ T cells sorted from spleen or lymph node cells, taken before intestinal transplant. The clonotype originates from a human donor who received an intestinal transplant. V gene TRBV29-1 combines with J gene TRBJ1-1; D gene unclear. CDR3 protein: CSVHTSGRAAFF. CDR3 nucleotide sequence: TGCAGCGTCCACACAAGCGGGCGGGCAGCTTTCTTT. Full variable domain (outside the CDR3, taken from reference TRBV29-1 and TRBJ1-1): SAVISQKPSRDICQRGTSLTIQCQVDSQVTMMFWYRQQPGQSLTLIATANQGSEATYESGFVIDKFPISRPNLTFSTLTVSNMSPEDSSIYLCSVHTSGRAAFFGQGTRLTVV.